These T cell receptor beta chains were read from a single sample in a study of metastatic and nonmetastatic thyroid tumors. Via MiXCR, TCRdb re-called the PCR reads. The sample carries about 27,000 clones, around 16% recorded once. The material sequenced was blood. The receptors shown here come from a male donor with papillary thyroid cancer or a benign thyroid nodule (not recorded which). Some clones in this sample may be carry-over from other donors' samples. Each CDR3 is given with its conserved first and last residue. D genes are given only for firm matches. Clone size is given for some rows only: seen once, a few or many times, or a class if the clone is expanded.

v_call	clone_size	j_call	d_call	cdr3_nt	cdr3_aa
TRBV7-2	many	TRBJ2-1	-	TGTGCCAGCAGCCCGGGCAATGAGCAGTTCTTC	CASSPGNEQFF
TRBV11-3	many	TRBJ2-7	-	TGTGCCAGCAGCTTAGCGGGGTCTTACGAGCAGTACTTC	CASSLAGSYEQYF
TRBV28	many	TRBJ2-7	TRBD1	TGTGCCAGCGAGGACAGGTCCAGCTCCTACGAGCAGTACTTC	CASEDRSSSYEQYF
TRBV10-3	few	TRBJ2-1	TRBD2	TGTGCCATCAGTGAGTCAACTAGCGTTGGGAATAATGAGCAGTTCTTC	CAISESTSVGNNEQFF
TRBV6-1	medium-sized	TRBJ2-6	-	TGTGCCAGCATCGAAGGGGAGTCTGGGGCCAACGTCCTGACTTTC	CASIEGESGANVLTF
TRBV5-1	many	TRBJ1-1	-	TGCGCCAGCAGCTTAACAGTAGCCGGAACTGAAGCTTTCTTT	CASSLTVAGTEAFF
TRBV28	many	TRBJ1-1	TRBD1	TGTGCCAGCAGTTTAGGGGGACAGGGGGCAACTGAAGCTTTCTTT	CASSLGGQGATEAFF
TRBV7-9	many	TRBJ2-2	-	TGTGCCAGCAGTCCCCGGGACATGGGCACCGGGGAGCTGTTTTTT	CASSPRDMGTGELFF
TRBV7-8	many	TRBJ2-5	-	TGTGCCAGCAGCTTTCCCGGGACACCACAAGAGACCCAGTACTTC	CASSFPGTPQETQYF
TRBV7-2	once	TRBJ2-7	-	TGTGCCAGCAGCTTAGCGGGGTCCCCCTACGAGCAGTACTTC	CASSLAGSPYEQYF
TRBV12-3/TRBV12-4	-	TRBJ2-3	-	TGTGCCAGCAGTGGACAATTAGATGCAGATACGCAGTATTTT	CASSGQLDADTQYF
TRBV11-2	-	TRBJ2-7	-	TGTGCCAGCAGTTCCGGGGGCGACATGGGCGAGCAGTACTTC	CASSSGGDMGEQYF
TRBV10-3	many	TRBJ2-7	TRBD1	TGTGCCATCAGGAGGGACAGGTTACAAACCTACGAGCAGTACTTC	CAIRRDRLQTYEQYF
TRBV20-1	many	TRBJ2-7	TRBD2	TGCAGTGCTAGGGGGGGACTAGCGGGAGCCTCTCGTTGGGACGAGCAGTACTTC	CSARGGLAGASRWDEQYF
TRBV9	many	TRBJ2-1	TRBD2	TGTGCCAGCAGCGTAGCGGTTAGCGGGAGAGCTGGCTCCTACAATGAGCAGTTCTTC	CASSVAVSGRAGSYNEQFF
TRBV2	many	TRBJ2-3	-	TGTGCCAGCAGTGACCGACTAGTTACAGATACGCAGTATTTT	CASSDRLVTDTQYF
TRBV9	-	TRBJ2-3	-	TGTGCCAGCAGCGTATATTCGGCGGGCCCTACAGGTGCAGATACGCAGTATTTT	CASSVYSAGPTGADTQYF
TRBV28	many	TRBJ2-7	-	TGTGCCAGCAACCTGGGAAGAGCAGTTGAGGAGCAGTACTTC	CASNLGRAVEEQYF
TRBV28	many	TRBJ2-7	TRBD1	TGTGCCAGCATCCACAGACAGGGGGCACGCGAGCAGTACTTC	CASIHRQGAREQYF
TRBV5-4	many	TRBJ2-7	TRBD2	TGTGCCAGCAGCACGGGGGGAATCTACGAGCAGTACTTC	CASSTGGIYEQYF
TRBV2	many	TRBJ2-5	TRBD1	TGTGCCAGCAGCGCCACAGGGGGTGGGCGGGAGACCCAGTACTTC	CASSATGGGRETQYF
TRBV7-3	-	TRBJ1-5	-	TGTGCCAGCAGTTATCAGGTGCATCAGCCCCAGCATTTT	CASSYQVHQPQHF
TRBV29-1	many	TRBJ2-1	-	TGCAGCGCACAAATGAGCTCCTACAATGAGCAGTTCTTC	CSAQMSSYNEQFF
TRBV28	many	TRBJ2-4	-	TGTGCCAGCAGTTTATACGGGGCGGACATTCAGTACTTC	CASSLYGADIQYF